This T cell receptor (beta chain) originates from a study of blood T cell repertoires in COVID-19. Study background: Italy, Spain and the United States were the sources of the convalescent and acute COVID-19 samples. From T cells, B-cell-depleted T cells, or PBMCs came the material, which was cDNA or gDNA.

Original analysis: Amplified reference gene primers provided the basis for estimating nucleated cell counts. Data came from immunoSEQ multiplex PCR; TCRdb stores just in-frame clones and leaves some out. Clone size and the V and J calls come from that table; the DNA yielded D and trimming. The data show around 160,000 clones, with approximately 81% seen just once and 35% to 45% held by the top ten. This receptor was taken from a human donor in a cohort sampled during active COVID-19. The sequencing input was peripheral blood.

For the CDR3, the DNA is TGTGCCAGCAGCTTAGCTGGACAGGGGGCTTACACCATATATTTT. Protein sequence: CASSLAGQGAYTIYF. The chain joins TRBV11-2 to TRBJ1-3; TRBD1 matches at 11 bases. From germline, CDR1 is SGHAT and CDR2 FQNNGV. The CDR3 runs 15 residues. The J segment lost 8 bases and the V segment lost 1 base, leaving 4 bases of the junction unmatched.